This TCR beta chain was sequenced during a study of cytomegalovirus exposure and HLA in healthy donors. Both 60 Vbeta primers and 13 Jbeta primers went into the PCR. In the study's own analysis: Roughly 81 million unique TCR beta chains, roughly 10 million shared, were counted in a later analysis. Generated by immunoSEQ multiplex PCR, the TCRdb table keeps only in-frame clones and is missing some. V and J calls plus clone size are reproduced from that table; the DNA served to infer D and trimming. This sample has about 150,000 clones, with under 75% found just once. A remark on this clone: As yet, its antigen is unknown.

Regarding the study as a whole: According to the study, 160 or so TCR beta chains were cytomegalovirus-associated. Diagnosis of cytomegalovirus status made by the classifier reportedly showed high specificity and sensitivity.

The TCR comes from a woman aged 40 to 55 in good health and CMV-seronegative. Sequenced: PBMCs.

This CDR3 is CASSLGQVVEGYTF. CDR3 coding DNA: TGCGCCAGCAGCTTGGGACAGGTAGTAGAAGGCTACACCTTC. The V gene is TRBV5-1, the J gene TRBJ1-2; the D gene is possibly TRBD1 (6 bases). Germline V lookup: CDR1 SGHRS, CDR2 YFSETQ. The CDR3 length is 14 residues. Trimming shortened V by 0 bases and J by 8 bases, and 14 bases separated the two germline ends. Together with reference TRBV5-1 and TRBJ1-2, the CDR3 gives the full variable domain: KAGVTQTPRYLIKTRGQQVTLSCSPISGHRSVSWYQQTPGQGLQFLFEYFSETQRNKGNFPGRFSGRQFSNSRSEMNVSTLELGDSALYLCASSLGQVVEGYTFGSGTRLTVV.